This T cell receptor beta chain is from a study of blood T cells in healthy people across ages. This CDR3 has 14 amino acids. V lost 2 bases, J lost 13 bases, and 18 bases lay in between. Germline values: CDR1 MNHEY, CDR2 SVGEGT. Using a J-beta primer mix together with a sample-barcoded 5' primer, a second PCR was run for roughly 6 to 12 cycles. TCRdb reprocessed the 5' RACE reads via MiXCR and lists one record per CDR3 protein. The sample carries about a million distinct CDR3 sequences, under 40% recorded once. This receptor was taken from a man younger than 35 in good health. The specimen was blood. The chain joins TRBV6-2 or TRBV6-3 to TRBJ2-4; TRBD2 might be the D (5 bases). CDR3: CASSYSATWGEQYF. CDR3 sequence (DNA): TGTGCCAGCAGTTACAGCGCTACTTGGGGAGAGCAGTACTTC.